The clone carrying this T cell receptor (beta chain) was found a few times. Antigen specificity is unknown. The data originate from a study of T cell repertoires in cytomegalovirus infection. Study information: Both CMV infection and a matching HLA type were indicated by public TCR beta signatures.

Trimming took 11 bases from V and 6 from J; bases not matched to a gene: 12. The CDR3 runs 14 residues. Germline CDR1 ENHRY, CDR2 SYGVKD. Each CDR3 protein gets one entry after TCRdb re-called the reads with MiXCR. Among 600,000 to 700,000 distinct CDR3 sequences, roughly 30% were seen once, and the ten largest hold 15% to 20%. The V call is TRBV10-3, the J call TRBJ2-1, with 8 bases matching TRBD1. The material sequenced was cultured PBMCs, taken from culture after CMV antigen stimulation. The sequence derives from a human donor in good health (CMV status not recorded). Some clones in this sample may be carry-over from other donors' samples. The CDR3 DNA follows: TGTGCCGCAAGAACCGGGACAGGTCCCAATGAGCAGTTCTTC. Translated, it gives CAARTGTGPNEQFF.